This note documents a single TCR beta chain sequence. The target antigen is unknown. Here immunoSEQ multiplex PCR was the method, and the copy in TCRdb shows in-frame clones only, minus some. The table lists around 180,000 clones, 85% to 95% of them singletons, with more than 1.5% in the top ten. The sample belongs to a study of T cell responses to AZD1222 COVID-19 vaccine. Study findings and constraints: Seropositive status at baseline applied to only a handful of AZD1222 recipients. Only after the peak T cell response were repertoires sampled. Donors in the cohort were predominantly white British and more often female, and clonal diversity was possibly underestimated.

Pooled in the analysis were second doses at about 4 or about 12 weeks. Looked up from germline, CDR1 is SGHVS and CDR2 is FQNEAQ. V was clipped by 0 bases and J by 5 bases, with 14 bases between them. This CDR3 region has 16 residues. The J gene is TRBJ2-1, the V gene TRBV7-8; no reliable D call. The sample here was peripheral blood, taken 28 days after the second AZD1222 dose. This sequence was found in an adult who received the AZD1222 COVID-19 vaccine. The CDR3 DNA follows: TGTGCCAGCAGCTTAGCCCCCCCCCGAGGAAACAATGAGCAGTTCTTC. Translated, it gives CASSLAPPRGNNEQFF.